The subject of this entry is one T cell receptor beta chain. This sample was taken from a study of blood T cell repertoires in COVID-19. Study details: From T cells, B-cell-depleted T cells, or PBMCs came the material, which was cDNA or gDNA.

Germline V lookup: CDR1 LNHDA, CDR2 SQIVND (reference sequence). The CDR3 is 12 residues long. The ends were cut back, 5 bases at V and 7 bases at J, with 11 bases in the middle. Profiled with immunoSEQ multiplex PCR; TCRdb holds only in-frame clones, not every one. The sample yields roughly 180,000 clones, 75% to 85% seen once. The gene calls are TRBV19 and TRBJ1-1; no clear D. Source material: peripheral blood. The source is a woman aged 60-70 years with COVID-19, enrolled during active disease. This chain's CDR3 is CASSGPMREAFF. In nucleotides, the CDR3 is TGTGCCAGTAGTGGGCCCATGCGTGAAGCTTTCTTT.